These 19 T cell receptor beta chains were sequenced from one sample in a study of blood T cells in healthy people across ages. Combining a sample-barcoded 5' primer with a J-beta primer mix, a second PCR ran for roughly 6 to 12 cycles. TCRdb reprocessed the 5' RACE reads via MiXCR and lists one record per CDR3 protein. There are about 1.1 million distinct CDR3 sequences in the sample; 35% to 45% occur only once, and around 13% lies in the top ten. The sample consisted of blood. The source is a man aged 18 to 30 in good health.

This clonotype was seen a few times. This chain joins TRBV5-1 and TRBJ2-3; tentative D call: TRBD1 (7 bases). Germline values: CDR1 SGHRS, CDR2 YFSETQ. V shed 7 bases and J shed 1 base, with 13 bases lying between them. This CDR3 is built from 14 residues. The CDR3: CASLEGAGTDTQYF. The CDR3 region has the DNA TGCGCCAGCCTGGAGGGGGCTGGCACAGATACGCAGTATTTT.

The V call is TRBV5-1, the J call TRBJ2-5; a weak D match, TRBD1 (6 bases). Trimming pared 5 bases from V and 3 bases from J, leaving 17 bases between. CDR3 size: 15 residues. CDR1 and CDR2 from the germline V gene are SGHRS and YFSETQ. CDR3 sequence (DNA): TGCGCCAGCAGTGATACCAGGGGATTCGAAGAGACCCAGTACTTC. As protein: CASSDTRGFEETQYF.

The rearrangement uses TRBV5-1 and TRBJ2-3; no clear D gene. This CDR3 spans 14 amino acids. Germline CDR1 and CDR2: SGHRS and YFSETQ. V lost 4 bases, J lost 0 bases, and 9 bases lay in between. As DNA, the CDR3 is TGCGCCAGCAGCCACCGGTCTAGCACAGATACGCAGTATTTT. Protein: CASSHRSSTDTQYF.

Ten or more counts support this clonotype. This sequence joins TRBV9 and TRBJ2-1; D could derive from TRBD1 or TRBD2 (5 bases each). V was trimmed by 2 bases and J by 0 bases, leaving 12 bases between them. The CDR3 is made up of 16 amino acids. Per germline, CDR1 SGDLS and CDR2 YYNGEE. In DNA form, the CDR3 reads TGTGCCAGCAGCGTCGGGACCACCCGCTCCTACAATGAGCAGTTCTTC. Protein product: CASSVGTTRSYNEQFF.

This clonotype showed up just a few times. CDR3 loop: CATSRGLAGTSTDTQYF. DNA for the CDR3: TGTGCCACCAGCAGGGGACTAGCGGGGACTAGCACAGATACGCAGTATTTT. This chain uses TRBV15 with TRBJ2-3, with 13 bases lining up with TRBD2. This CDR3 has 17 amino acids. The V gene end was trimmed by 3 bases and the J gene end by 0 bases; junction bases not matched to a gene: 3. Germline V CDR1 and CDR2: LNHNV, YYDKDF (reference sequence).

In regard to this clonotype: One end of the junction does not line up with germline, which may come from a read error. CDR3 amino acids: CASSSQTRVTGAFF. The CDR3 DNA is TGCGCCAGCAGCTCCCAAACCCGGGTTACTGGAGCTTTCTTT. J is TRBJ1-1 and V is TRBV5-1; D remains unclear. Germline V gene sequence: CDR1 SGHRS, CDR2 YFSETQ. This CDR3 has 14 residues.

This chain's CDR3 is CASSGRSGGKETQYF. DNA for the CDR3: TGTGCCAGCAGTGGGAGGAGCGGGGGGAAAGAGACCCAGTACTTC. The chain couples TRBV2 to TRBJ2-5, with TRBD2 matching over 9 bases. J lost 3 bases, V lost 4 bases, and 6 bases had no gene match. Germline CDR1 is SNHLY and CDR2 is FYNNEI. The CDR3 is 15 residues long.

This chain links TRBV11-3 with TRBJ1-5; D unclear. The germline CDR1 and CDR2 sequences are SGHNT and YENEEA. CDR3 length equals 16 residues. The germline V and J ends were trimmed by 0 bases and 7 bases, with 16 bases remaining between them. The CDR3 DNA sequence: TGTGCCAGCAGCTTAGACTGGGAGGGCGGCGGGCAGCCCCAGCATTTT. Translated, it gives CASSLDWEGGGQPQHF.

The rearrangement joins TRBV4-3 to TRBJ2-1; D ambiguous. The CDR3 has 16 amino acids. CDR1 LGHNA and CDR2 YSLEER come from the germline V gene. Trimming removed 0 bases at V and 4 bases at J, with 13 bases between. CDR3 sequence (DNA): TGCGCCAGCAGCCAAGAGGTCGATCCCACTTACAATGAGCAGTTCTTC. Its protein product is CASSQEVDPTYNEQFF.

The rearrangement uses TRBV9 and TRBJ1-2; D is undetermined. The ends were cut back, 0 bases at V and 8 bases at J, with 11 bases in the middle. Germline CDR1 SGDLS, CDR2 YYNGEE. The CDR3 is 13 amino acids. The DNA for the CDR3 is TGTGCCAGCAGCGTAGTCGACGGTACGGGCTACACCTTC. Its protein product is CASSVVDGTGYTF.

The chain employs TRBV6-1 and TRBJ1-1; D remains unclear. CDR3 length: 14 residues. Trimming shortened V by 1 base and J by 4 bases, and 10 bases separated the two germline ends. Germline V gene data show CDR1 as MNHNS and CDR2 as SASEGT. CDR3 in amino acids: CASSEVRQSTEAFF. Here the CDR3 DNA reads TGTGCCAGCAGTGAAGTAAGGCAGAGCACTGAAGCTTTCTTT.

This clonotype was seen repeatedly, ten times or more. The V and J genes are TRBV28 and TRBJ2-5; perhaps TRBD1 as D (5 bases). Germline CDR1 reads MDHEN; CDR2 reads SYDVKM. The CDR3 extends over 14 amino acids. V lost 5 bases, J lost 1 base, and 11 bases lay in between. CDR3 bases: TGTGCCAGCAGTCCCGGACAAATCCAAGAGACCCAGTACTTC. Translating gives CASSPGQIQETQYF.

CDR3 protein: CAWSVRGTWSPLHF. For the CDR3, the DNA is TGTGCCTGGAGTGTACGGGGGACCTGGTCACCCCTCCACTTT. V usage is TRBV30 and J usage is TRBJ1-6; tentatively, D is TRBD1 (5 bases). The germline V gene has CDR1 GTSNPN and CDR2 SVGIG (reference sequence). This CDR3 spans 14 amino acids. V gave up 0 bases and J gave up 10 bases, with 13 bases separating them.

V is TRBV27 and J is TRBJ2-1; 9 positions match TRBD1. The germline V gene encodes CDR1 MNHEY and CDR2 SMNVEV (reference sequence). The V and J ends lost 7 bases and 1 base, in that order; junction bases with no gene match: 2. This CDR3 is built from 14 residues. The CDR3 DNA sequence: TGTGCCAGCAAACAGGGGGCTTCCTACAATGAGCAGTTCTTC. This sequence encodes CASKQGASYNEQFF.

This clonotype was seen a handful of times. V usage is TRBV4-3 and J usage is TRBJ1-2, with a tentative D call TRBD1 (6 bases). Trimming removed 0 bases from V and 6 bases from J, with 20 bases in between. Germline V gene sequence: CDR1 LGHNA, CDR2 YSLEER. This CDR3 spans 17 amino acids. The CDR3 DNA is TGCGCCAGCAGCCAAGATCCGGGGGCAGCCACAATCCATGGCTACACCTTC. The encoded protein is CASSQDPGAATIHGYTF.

This chain joins TRBV20-1 and TRBJ2-5, with D possibly TRBD2 on 5 matching bases. V dropped 0 bases and J dropped 11 bases, with 7 bases sitting between them. CDR3 length: 10 amino acids. In germline, CDR1 is DFQATT, CDR2 SNEGSKA (reference sequence). In DNA, the CDR3 is TGCAGTGCTAGAGATTGGGAGCAGTACTTC. Protein product: CSARDWEQYF.

The V call is TRBV20-1, the J call TRBJ2-3, with D possibly TRBD2 on 6 matching bases. Germline CDR1 reads DFQATT; CDR2 reads SNEGSKA (reference sequence). The CDR3 is 15 residues long. Trimming cost V 1 base and J 7 bases, with 18 bases left between them. The CDR3 reads CSARVPGYRENTQYF. CDR3 DNA: TGCAGTGCTAGAGTCCCGGGATACCGGGAGAATACGCAGTATTTT.

The genes are TRBV4-1 and TRBJ2-1, with TRBD1 identical over 10 bases. The V segment lost 0 bases and the J segment 0 bases; nucleotides outside the gene matches: 5. The germline V gene has CDR1 MGHRA and CDR2 YSYEKL. This CDR3 is 18 amino acids long. In nucleotides, the CDR3 is TGCGCCAGCAGCCAAGATCCAGGACAGGGGGGCTCCTACAATGAGCAGTTCTTC. Translated, it gives CASSQDPGQGGSYNEQFF.

This clonotype turned up a few times. This chain links TRBV7-9 with TRBJ2-5, with a tentative D call TRBD1 (5 bases). V lost 5 bases and J lost 4, with 11 bases in between. The CDR3 runs 13 residues. Germline CDR1 and CDR2: SEHNR and FQNEAQ (reference sequence). The CDR3 loop reads CASSQGQGETQYF. The CDR3 DNA sequence: TGTGCCAGCAGCCAAGGACAAGGAGAGACCCAGTACTTC.